The TCR beta chain described here comes from a study of T cell repertoires in cytomegalovirus infection. Background on the study: Well-studied HLA-B-restricted CMV epitopes were used in the study alongside recently identified HLA-C-restricted ones. From public TCR beta signatures came an indication of both CMV infection and matching HLA type.

Study results and caveats: Public TCR beta family frequency separated CMV-and-HLA carriers, including in an independent cohort. Within the response measured ex vivo, HLA-C-restricted CMV-specific TCR beta clonotypes were dominant.

MiXCR was run by TCRdb on the reads, yielding one entry per CDR3 protein. Altogether about 330,000 distinct CDR3 sequences are present, approximately 35% being singletons, with the ten largest covering roughly 13%. On this clonotype: What it binds is unknown.

Trimming left V 2 bases short and J 6 bases short, with 20 bases between. Germline-derived CDR1 and CDR2 are SGHRS and YFSETQ. The CDR3 loop spans 16 amino acids. Source: cultured PBMCs, taken from culture after CMV antigen stimulation. This TCR derives from a human donor in good health (CMV status not recorded). Some clones in this sample may be carry-over from other donors' samples. The J gene is TRBJ1-2, the V gene TRBV5-1, with D uncertain. CDR3 sequence reads: CASSLMSIPDDHGYTF. Written as DNA, the CDR3 is TGCGCCAGCAGCTTAATGAGCATCCCAGACGATCATGGCTACACCTTC.